This T cell receptor beta chain was sequenced for a study of blood T cell repertoires in COVID-19. Across the study: The cDNA or gDNA used as material had been derived from T cells, B-cell-depleted T cells, or PBMCs.

Using immunoSEQ multiplex PCR, the repertoire was profiled, and TCRdb retains in-frame clones only, with some absent. The sample shows hundreds of thousands of clones, more than 85% of them seen only once. Germline V gives CDR1 SEHNR, CDR2 FQNEAQ (reference sequence). Trimming at V came to 5 bases and at J to 5 bases, leaving 10 bases not matched to a gene. CDR3 length: 16 residues. The sample was peripheral blood. This sequence was found in a man aged 35 to 55 with acute or convalescent COVID-19. The V gene is TRBV7-9, the J gene TRBJ2-1; 9 nucleotides line up with TRBD2. The CDR3 spells CASSPGLARINNEQFF. The CDR3 region has the DNA TGTGCCAGCAGCCCCGGACTAGCGAGAATCAACAATGAGCAGTTCTTC.